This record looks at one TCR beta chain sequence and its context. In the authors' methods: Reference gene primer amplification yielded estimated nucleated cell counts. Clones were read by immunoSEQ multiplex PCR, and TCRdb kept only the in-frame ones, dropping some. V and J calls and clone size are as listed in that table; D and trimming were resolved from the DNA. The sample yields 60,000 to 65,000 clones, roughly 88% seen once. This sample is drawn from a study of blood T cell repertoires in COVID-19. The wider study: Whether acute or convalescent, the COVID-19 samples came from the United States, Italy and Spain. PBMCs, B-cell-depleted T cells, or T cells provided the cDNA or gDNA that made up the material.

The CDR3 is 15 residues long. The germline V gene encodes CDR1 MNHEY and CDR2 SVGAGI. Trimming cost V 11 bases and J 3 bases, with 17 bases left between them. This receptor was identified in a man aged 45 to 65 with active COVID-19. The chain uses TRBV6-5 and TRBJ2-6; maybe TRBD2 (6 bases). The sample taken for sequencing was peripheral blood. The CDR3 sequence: CASTPFGSGANVLTF. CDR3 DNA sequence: TGTGCCTCTACCCCCTTCGGGAGTGGGGCCAACGTCCTGACTTTC.